The clone carrying this T cell receptor (beta chain) was picked up one time. Its antigen is not identified. Germline and junction disagree at one end, which may indicate a read error. Germline V gene lookup returns CDR1 SEHNR and CDR2 FQNEAQ (reference sequence). CDR3 length equals 12 residues. 60 Vbeta and 13 Jbeta primers were used in PCR. Assay: immunoSEQ multiplex PCR; the TCRdb copy retains only in-frame clones and omits some. The data contain about 120,000 clones, 80% of them singletons. The sample belongs to a study of cytomegalovirus exposure and HLA in healthy donors. Whole-study results and caveats: The study listed under 200 cytomegalovirus-associated TCR beta chains.

The receptor was derived from a man aged 50 to 60 in good health and CMV-seronegative. The chain uses TRBV7-9 and TRBJ1-1, with D perhaps TRBD1 (5 bases). Sequenced sample: PBMCs. Here the CDR3 reads CSSSDIGAEAFF. The CDR3 DNA follows: TGTTCCAGCAGCGATATAGGGGCTGAAGCTTTCTTT.